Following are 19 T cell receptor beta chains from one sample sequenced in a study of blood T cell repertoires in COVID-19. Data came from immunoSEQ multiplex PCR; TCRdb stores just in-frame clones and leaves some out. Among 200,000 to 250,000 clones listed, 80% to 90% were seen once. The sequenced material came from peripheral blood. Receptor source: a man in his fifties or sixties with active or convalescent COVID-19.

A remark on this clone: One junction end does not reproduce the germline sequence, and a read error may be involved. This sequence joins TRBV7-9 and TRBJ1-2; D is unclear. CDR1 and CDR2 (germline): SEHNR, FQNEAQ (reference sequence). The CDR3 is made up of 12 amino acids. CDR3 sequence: CASSLGLETALF. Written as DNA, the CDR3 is TGTGCCAGCAGCTTAGGTCTCGAGACTGCGCTCTTC.

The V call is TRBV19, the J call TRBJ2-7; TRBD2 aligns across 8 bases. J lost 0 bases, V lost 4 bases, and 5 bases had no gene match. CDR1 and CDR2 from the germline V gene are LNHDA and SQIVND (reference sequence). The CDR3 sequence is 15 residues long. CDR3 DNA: TGTGCCAGTAGTAGCGGGGGGCCGAGCTCCTACGAGCAGTACTTC. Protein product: CASSSGGPSSYEQYF. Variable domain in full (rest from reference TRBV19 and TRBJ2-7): DGGITQSPKYLFRKEGQNVTLSCEQNLNHDAMYWYRQDPGQGLRLIYYSQIVNDFQKGDIAEGYSVSREKKESFPLTVTSAQKNPTAFYLCASSSGGPSSYEQYFGPGTRLTVT.

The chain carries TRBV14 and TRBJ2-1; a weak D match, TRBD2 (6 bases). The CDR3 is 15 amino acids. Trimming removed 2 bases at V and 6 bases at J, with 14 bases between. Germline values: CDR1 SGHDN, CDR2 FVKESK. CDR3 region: CASSQPSGVRNEQFF. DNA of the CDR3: TGTGCCAGCAGCCAACCATCGGGGGTCCGCAATGAGCAGTTCTTC.

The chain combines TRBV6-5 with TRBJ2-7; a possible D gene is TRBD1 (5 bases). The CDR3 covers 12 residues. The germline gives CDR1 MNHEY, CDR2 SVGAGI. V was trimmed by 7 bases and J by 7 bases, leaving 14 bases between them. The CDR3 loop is CASKQALGEQYF. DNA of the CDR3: TGTGCCAGCAAACAGGCATTAGGGGAGCAGTACTTC.

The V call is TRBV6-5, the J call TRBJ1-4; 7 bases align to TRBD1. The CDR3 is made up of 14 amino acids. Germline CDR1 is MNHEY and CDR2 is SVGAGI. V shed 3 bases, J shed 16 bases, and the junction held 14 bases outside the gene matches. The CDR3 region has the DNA TGTGCCAGCAGTTATTCGACAGGGCGAGGAGAACGGTTTTTT. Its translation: CASSYSTGRGERFF.

The CDR3 sequence is CASSIAPLGQGAGGYTF. CDR3 nucleotides: TGTGCCAGTAGTATAGCCCCCCTGGGACAGGGGGCAGGTGGCTACACCTTC. This chain connects TRBV19 to TRBJ1-2; 12 bases match TRBD1. V lost 1 base, J lost 7 bases, and 10 bases stayed unmatched. Germline assignment: CDR1 LNHDA and CDR2 SQIVND (reference sequence). The CDR3 totals 17 residues.

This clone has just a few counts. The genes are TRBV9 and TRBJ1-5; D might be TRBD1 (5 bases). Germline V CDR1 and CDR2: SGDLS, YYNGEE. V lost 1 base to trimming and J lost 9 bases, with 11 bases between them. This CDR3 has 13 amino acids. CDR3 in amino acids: CASSVMAQGPQHF. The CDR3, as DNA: TGTGCCAGCAGCGTAATGGCCCAGGGGCCCCAGCATTTT.

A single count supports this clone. The CDR3 coding sequence is TGCGCCAGCTCCTGGTCGGGTCCAGGGATGGGCTATGGCTACACCTTC. Amino acids: CASSWSGPGMGYGYTF. The V and J genes are TRBV5-1 and TRBJ1-2; maybe TRBD1 (5 bases). The germline V and J ends were trimmed by 7 bases and 4 bases, with 23 bases remaining between them. The CDR3 covers 16 residues. The V gene's germline CDR1 is SGHRS and CDR2 YFSETQ.

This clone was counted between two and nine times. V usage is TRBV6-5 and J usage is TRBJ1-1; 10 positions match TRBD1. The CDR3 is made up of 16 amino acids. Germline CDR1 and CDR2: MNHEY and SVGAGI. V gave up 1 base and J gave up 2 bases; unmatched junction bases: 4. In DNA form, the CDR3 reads TGTGCCAGCAGTTACTTCCTGACAGGGGGCAACACTGAAGCTTTCTTT. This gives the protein CASSYFLTGGNTEAFF.

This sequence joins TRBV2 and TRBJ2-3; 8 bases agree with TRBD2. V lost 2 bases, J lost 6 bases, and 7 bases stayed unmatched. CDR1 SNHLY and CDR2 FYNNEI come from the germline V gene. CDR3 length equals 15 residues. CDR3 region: CASSELRGGLDTQYF. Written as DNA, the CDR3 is TGTGCCAGCAGTGAACTACGGGGGGGCCTTGATACGCAGTATTTT. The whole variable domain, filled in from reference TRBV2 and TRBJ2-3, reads EPEVTQTPSHQVTQMGQEVILRCVPISNHLYFYWYRQILGQKVEFLVSFYNNEISEKSEIFDDQFSVERPDGSNFTLKIRSTKLEDSAMYFCASSELRGGLDTQYFGPGTRLTVL.

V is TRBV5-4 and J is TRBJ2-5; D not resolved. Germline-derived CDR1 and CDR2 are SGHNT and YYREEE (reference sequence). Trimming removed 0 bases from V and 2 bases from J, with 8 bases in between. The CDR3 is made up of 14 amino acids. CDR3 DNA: TGTGCCAGCAGCTTGGCCTTGGAGCAAGAGACCCAGTACTTC. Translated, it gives CASSLALEQETQYF.

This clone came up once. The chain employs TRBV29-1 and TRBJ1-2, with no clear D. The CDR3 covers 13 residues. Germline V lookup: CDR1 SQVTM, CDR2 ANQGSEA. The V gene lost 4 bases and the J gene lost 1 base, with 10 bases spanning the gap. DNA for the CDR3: TGCAGCGTTGTGGAGGATTTTAACTATGGCTACACCTTC. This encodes CSVVEDFNYGYTF.

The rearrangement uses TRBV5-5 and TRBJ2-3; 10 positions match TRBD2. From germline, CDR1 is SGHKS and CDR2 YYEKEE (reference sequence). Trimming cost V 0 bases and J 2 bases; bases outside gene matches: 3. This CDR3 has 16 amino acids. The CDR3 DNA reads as TGTGCCAGCAGCTTGGAAGGGACTAGCGACACAGATACGCAGTATTTT. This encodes CASSLEGTSDTDTQYF. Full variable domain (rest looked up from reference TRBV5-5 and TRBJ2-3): DAGVTQSPTHLIKTRGQQVTLRCSPISGHKSVSWYQQVLGQGPQFIFQYYEKEERGRGNFPDRFSARQFPNYSSELNVNALLLGDSALYLCASSLEGTSDTDTQYFGPGTRLTVL.

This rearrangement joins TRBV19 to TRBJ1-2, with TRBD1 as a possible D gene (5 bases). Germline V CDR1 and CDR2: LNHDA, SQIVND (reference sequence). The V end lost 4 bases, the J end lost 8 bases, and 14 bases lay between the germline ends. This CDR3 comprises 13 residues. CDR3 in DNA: TGTGCCAGTAGTACCGGGACTTTAAGCGGCTACACCTTC. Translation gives CASSTGTLSGYTF.

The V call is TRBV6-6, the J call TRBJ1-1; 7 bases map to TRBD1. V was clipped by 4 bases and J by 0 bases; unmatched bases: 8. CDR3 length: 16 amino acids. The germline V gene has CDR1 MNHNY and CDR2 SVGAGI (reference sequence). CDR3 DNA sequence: TGTGCCAGCAGTTCACTGGGGGACAGTTTGAACACTGAAGCTTTCTTT. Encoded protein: CASSSLGDSLNTEAFF.

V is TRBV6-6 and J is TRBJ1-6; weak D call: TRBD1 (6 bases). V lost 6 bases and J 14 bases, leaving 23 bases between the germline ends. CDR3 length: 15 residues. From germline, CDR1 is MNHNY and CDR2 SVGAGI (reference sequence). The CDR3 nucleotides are TGTGCCAGCAGAAACCCTCGACAGGCCCCGCTCACCCTCCACTTT. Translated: CASRNPRQAPLTLHF.

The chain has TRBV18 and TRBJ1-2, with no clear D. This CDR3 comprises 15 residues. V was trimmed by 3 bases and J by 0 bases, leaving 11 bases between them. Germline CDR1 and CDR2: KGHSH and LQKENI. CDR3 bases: TGTGCCAGCTCACCGAGAACAGCCTCTAACTATGGCTACACCTTC. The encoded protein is CASSPRTASNYGYTF. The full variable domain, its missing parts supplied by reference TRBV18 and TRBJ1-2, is NAGVMQNPRHLVRRRGQEARLRCSPMKGHSHVYWYRQLPEEGLKFMVYLQKENIIDESGMPKERFSAEFPKEGPSILRIQQVVRGDSAAYFCASSPRTASNYGYTFGSGTRLTVV.

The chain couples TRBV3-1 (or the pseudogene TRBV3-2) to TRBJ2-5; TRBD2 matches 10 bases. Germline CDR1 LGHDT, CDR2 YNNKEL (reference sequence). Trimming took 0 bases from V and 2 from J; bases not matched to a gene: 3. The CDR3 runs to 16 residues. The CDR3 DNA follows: TGTGCCAGCAGCCAAGATCTAGCGGGGGCTCAAGAGACCCAGTACTTC. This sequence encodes CASSQDLAGAQETQYF.

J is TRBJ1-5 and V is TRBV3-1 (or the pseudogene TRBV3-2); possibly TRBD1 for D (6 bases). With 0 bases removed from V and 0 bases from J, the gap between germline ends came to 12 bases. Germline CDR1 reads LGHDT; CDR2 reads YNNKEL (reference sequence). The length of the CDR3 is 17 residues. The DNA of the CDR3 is TGTGCCAGCAGCCAAGAAAGAGGGGGTAGTAGCAATCAGCCCCAGCATTTT. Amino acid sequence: CASSQERGGSSNQPQHF.